These T cell receptor beta chains were read from a single sample in a study of CD8 T cells in ankylosing spondylitis. MiXCR, applied by TCRdb to the 5' RACE reads, yields one record per CDR3 protein. Among fewer than 250,000 distinct CDR3 sequences listed, approximately 16% were seen once. What was sequenced was blood, either unsorted or a sorted T cell fraction (not recorded which). These receptors were obtained from a male donor with ankylosing spondylitis. CDR3s leave out the opening cysteine and the closing phenylalanine or tryptophan. D genes are given only for firm matches.

V	J	D	CDR3
TRBV12-3/TRBV12-4	TRBJ2-1	TRBD1	ASSPDRASYNEQF
TRBV12-3/TRBV12-4	TRBJ1-2	-	ASTPPTGSSYGYT
TRBV6-2/TRBV6-3	TRBJ2-1	-	ASSQVMASEYNEQF
TRBV27	TRBJ1-5	-	ASSTGFSNQPQH
TRBV4-3	TRBJ2-3	TRBD2	ASSQDIGGLEADTQY
TRBV5-5	TRBJ1-1	-	ASSMDGSYTEAF
TRBV20-1	TRBJ2-7	TRBD1	SARSPTGPEQY
TRBV12-3/TRBV12-4	TRBJ1-4	TRBD1	ASTQGEQVGEKLF
TRBV15	TRBJ1-3	-	ATSRGEDITGNTIY
TRBV4-2	TRBJ2-3	-	ASSQVEEDTQY
TRBV5-1	TRBJ1-3	-	ASSLEWGPGNTIY
TRBV3-1	TRBJ1-1	-	ACSHPGGSGPAEAF
TRBV4-3	TRBJ2-7	TRBD1	ASSQDRTGAHEQY
TRBV2	TRBJ2-1	-	ASSLTGAGAPSYNEQF
TRBV15	TRBJ2-3	-	ATSEGVTDTQY
TRBV3-1	TRBJ2-1	-	ASSGRGSGYNEQF
TRBV28	TRBJ2-4	-	ASTDRFLAKNIQY
TRBV28	TRBJ2-5	-	ASSLVGSDAETQY
TRBV29-1	TRBJ2-2	TRBD2	SVRSGSTGELF
TRBV5-6	TRBJ1-5	TRBD1	ASSSGTGSFQPQH
TRBV5-1	TRBJ2-5	TRBD2	ASSWRPSGGIQETQY
TRBV20-1	TRBJ2-1	-	SAIRSSYNEQF
TRBV19	TRBJ2-1	-	ASSILPDSYNEQF
TRBV5-6	TRBJ2-1	-	ASSGGSSEQF
TRBV15	TRBJ2-3	TRBD1	ATSRDDRGTDTQY
TRBV12-3/TRBV12-4	TRBJ2-1	-	AISLAYVSSSSYNEQF
TRBV21-1	TRBJ2-4	-	ASSKSVGCRAKNIQY
TRBV29-1	TRBJ1-1	TRBD1	SVRGTGPMNTEAF
TRBV30	TRBJ2-7	TRBD1	AWSATGGAEQY
TRBV12-3/TRBV12-4	TRBJ2-7	-	ASSLVPYEQY
TRBV5-1	TRBJ1-2	TRBD1	ASSPGTGGYGYT
TRBV29-1	TRBJ2-7	TRBD2	SVEASGESYEQY
TRBV20-1	TRBJ2-1	TRBD2	SATSLAGSYNEQF
TRBV5-6	TRBJ2-2	-	ASSLFGAGELF
TRBV5-6	TRBJ2-1	-	ASSSRDEQF
TRBV29-1	TRBJ2-7	-	SVAHGETYEQY
TRBV4-2	TRBJ2-7	TRBD1	ASSPRTGYNSYEQY
TRBV5-1	TRBJ2-3	-	ASSLWGGNTQY
TRBV3-1	TRBJ2-1	-	ASSQDRTGGQNEQF
TRBV29-1	TRBJ2-7	-	SVDGEGGYEQY
TRBV30	TRBJ2-5	-	AWSGSVLETQY
TRBV7-9	TRBJ2-1	-	ASSHGGGEQF
TRBV12-3/TRBV12-4	TRBJ2-2	-	ASTTEGGRTGELF
TRBV4-2	TRBJ2-5	TRBD2	ASSQDYNRLAGVLRETQY
TRBV7-2	TRBJ2-7	-	ASSLALGGDLYEQY
TRBV11-2	TRBJ2-1	-	ASSLFGDEQF
TRBV4-1	TRBJ2-6	-	ASSQEFLSMGSGANVLT
TRBV12-3/TRBV12-4	TRBJ2-1	-	ASSFVGSGQF
TRBV9	TRBJ2-1	TRBD2	ASSTSGGPNNEQF
TRBV5-5	TRBJ2-1	TRBD2	ASSLYAGGYNEQF
TRBV12-3/TRBV12-4	TRBJ1-2	TRBD1	ASSSSEGAAEDGYT
TRBV20-1	TRBJ1-2	TRBD1	SASAPGTGFYGDYGYT